Given below is one TCR beta chain in context. Its antigen is currently unknown. The sample comes from a study of T cell repertoires in cytomegalovirus infection. Study summary: HLA-B-restricted CMV epitopes that are well studied were used alongside recently identified HLA-C-restricted ones. Public signatures in TCR beta pointed to CMV infection and matching HLA type.

TCRdb used MiXCR to reprocess the reads, holding one entry per CDR3 protein. The table lists hundreds of thousands of distinct CDR3 sequences, roughly 36% of them singletons, with roughly 18% in the top ten. Study-wide results and caveats: Dominating the ex vivo response were HLA-C-restricted CMV-specific TCR beta clonotypes. The cumulative frequency of public TCR beta families identified carriers of CMV plus the relevant HLA.

The source is a human donor in good health (CMV status not recorded). Some clones in this sample may be carry-over from other donors' samples. Sequencing was performed on cultured PBMCs, taken from culture after CMV antigen stimulation.

The CDR3 nucleotides read TGTGCCAGCAGTTACTCGAAATATGGATTCACTGAAGCTTTCTTT. Its translation is CASSYSKYGFTEAFF. V usage is TRBV6-5 and J usage is TRBJ1-1; the D is unclear. Between the trimmed V and J ends, which lost 0 bases and 4 bases, there was a span of 12 bases. The germline CDR1 and CDR2 sequences are MNHEY and SVGAGI. The CDR3 spans 15 residues.